This section outlines one T cell receptor (beta chain) sequence together with its context. It lacks a known antigen. Base quality data are lacking; no much larger clone is found one base away. These data belong to a study of OX40 agonist ivuxolimab in advanced cancers. Regarding the study in general: Ivuxolimab was a fully human IgG2 agonistic monoclonal antibody targeting the costimulatory receptor OX40 (CD134). Intravenous ivuxolimab was administered to patients every 2 weeks at six dose levels: 0.01, 0.1, 0.3, 1.5, 3 and 10 mg/kg. A male proportion of 82.7% and a mean age of 60 years, ranging from roughly 23 to 79, were recorded for the dose-escalation cohort. Of the approximately 50 dose-escalation patients, hepatocellular carcinoma was present in about 20, melanoma in some 15, renal cell carcinoma in 9 and head and neck cancer in 9. The paper reports the monotherapy dose-escalation portion (N of about 51 patients) of the phase I ivuxolimab trial. Partial responses occurred in three dose-escalation patients: two with cutaneous melanoma and one with hepatocellular carcinoma. The purpose of peripheral TCRbeta sequencing was to test whether ivuxolimab changed TCR sequence diversity and led to clonal T-cell expansion. Patients were allowed to have had prior anti-PD-1, anti-PD-L1 or anti-CTLA-4 therapy, and approximately 40% of the dose-escalation patients had been treated with checkpoint inhibitors. Paper-wide results and their limitations: After ivuxolimab, more expanded clones were found on average in CD8+ T cells than in CD4+ T cells. The antigen specificity of the peripheral T cells that underwent clonal expansion was not determined. In the 0.1-3.0 mg/kg groups, partial responders had among the lowest normalized peripheral clonal expansion, particularly in CD8+ T cells. Low levels of normalized T-cell clonal expansion were also seen in some patients who did not respond. At doses from 0.1 to 3.0 mg/kg, clonal expansion was seen in both CD4+ and CD8+ blood T cells between baseline and week 6.

For sequencing of the TCRbeta CDR3 region, genomic DNA was extracted from the sorted cells. The immunoSEQ Assay was used for sequencing of TCRbeta CDR3 regions. Not all clones reach the TCRdb copy of this immuneACCESS table, which keeps in-frame sequences only. Checked studies attribute under half of the gap to unresolved V genes and leave the rest unexplained. The table for this sample lists 65,000 or so clones; about four fifths of them were counted only once. Of the sample, around 5% falls within the top ten clones. The trial excluded patients who had a history of autoimmune disease or were on systemic immunosuppression. Peripheral blood for TCR sequencing was collected from all dose cohorts at baseline, on cycle 4 day 1, and on cycle 7 day 1. Samples were obtained from an open-label, multicenter, first-in-human phase I dose-escalation trial of ivuxolimab. Adults with locally advanced or metastatic melanoma, renal cell carcinoma, hepatocellular carcinoma or head and neck squamous cell carcinoma were enrolled in the trial. Before TCR sequencing, CD4+ and CD8+ T cells were separately sorted from peripheral blood.

The CDR3, from cysteine to phenylalanine, totals 14 residues. Here the CDR3 DNA is all that survives: 42 bases in frame from base 1. The V and J ends are trimmed by 3 bases and 7 bases, leaving 12 bases between them. CDR1 and CDR2 are drawn from the germline V gene (reference sequence): LNHDA, SQIVND. The chain employs TRBV19 and TRBJ1-4, with TRBD1 tentatively as D gene (5 bases match). The receptor was isolated from an adult with an advanced solid tumor such as melanoma, head and neck, liver or kidney cancer. Source: CD4+ or CD8+ T cells sorted from blood, taken in a trial of the OX40 agonist ivuxolimab. At the DNA level, the sequence is TGTGCCAGTAGTATCCGGGACTATGGTGAAAAACTGTTTTTT. Its protein product is CASSIRDYGEKLFF. The reference TRBV19 and TRBJ1-4 proteins fill in what lies around the CDR3, so the full variable domain reads DGGITQSPKYLFRKEGQNVTLSCEQNLNHDAMYWYRQDPGQGLRLIYYSQIVNDFQKGDIAEGYSVSREKKESFPLTVTSAQKNPTAFYLCASSIRDYGEKLFFGSGTQLSVL.